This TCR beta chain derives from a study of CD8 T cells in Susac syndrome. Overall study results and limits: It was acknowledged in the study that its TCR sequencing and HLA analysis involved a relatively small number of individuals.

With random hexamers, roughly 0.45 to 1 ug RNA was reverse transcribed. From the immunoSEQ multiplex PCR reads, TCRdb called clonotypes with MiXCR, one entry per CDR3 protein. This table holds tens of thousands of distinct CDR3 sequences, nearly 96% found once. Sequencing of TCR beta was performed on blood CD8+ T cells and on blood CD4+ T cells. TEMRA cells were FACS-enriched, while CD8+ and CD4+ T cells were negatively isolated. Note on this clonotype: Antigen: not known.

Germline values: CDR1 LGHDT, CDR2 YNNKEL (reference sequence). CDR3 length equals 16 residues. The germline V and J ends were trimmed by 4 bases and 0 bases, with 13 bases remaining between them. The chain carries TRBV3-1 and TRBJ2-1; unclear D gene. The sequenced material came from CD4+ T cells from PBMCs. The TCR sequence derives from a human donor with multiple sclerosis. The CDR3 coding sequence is TGTGCCAGCAGCCTCTCTCCACTCCGCTCCTACAATGAGCAGTTCTTC. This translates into CASSLSPLRSYNEQFF.